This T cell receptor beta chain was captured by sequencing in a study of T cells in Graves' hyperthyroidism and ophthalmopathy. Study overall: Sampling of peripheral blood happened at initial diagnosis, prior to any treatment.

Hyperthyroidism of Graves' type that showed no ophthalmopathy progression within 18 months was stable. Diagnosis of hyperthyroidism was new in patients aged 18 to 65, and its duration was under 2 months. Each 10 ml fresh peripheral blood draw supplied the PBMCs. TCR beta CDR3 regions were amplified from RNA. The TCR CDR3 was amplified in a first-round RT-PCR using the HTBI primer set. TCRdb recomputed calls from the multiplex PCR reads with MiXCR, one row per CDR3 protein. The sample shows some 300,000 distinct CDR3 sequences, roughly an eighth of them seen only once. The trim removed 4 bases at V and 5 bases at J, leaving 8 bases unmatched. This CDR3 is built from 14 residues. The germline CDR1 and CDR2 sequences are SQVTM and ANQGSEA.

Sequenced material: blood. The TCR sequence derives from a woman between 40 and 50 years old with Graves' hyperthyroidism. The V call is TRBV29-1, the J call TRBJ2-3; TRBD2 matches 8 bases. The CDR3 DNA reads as TGCAGCGTTGCTCGGGGGGGTAGTCGAGATACGCAGTATTTT. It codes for CSVARGGSRDTQYF.